This T cell receptor beta chain emerged from a study of T cell changes during pregnancy in multiple sclerosis. The assay was immunoSEQ multiplex PCR, and TCRdb's table has in-frame clones only and misses some. The sample includes 98,000 or so clones, 85% to 95% seen only once; the top ten take 0.99%. Trimming pared 2 bases from V and 4 bases from J, leaving 6 bases between. CDR3 length: 13 amino acids. Germline V gene data show CDR1 as LNHDA and CDR2 as SQIVND (reference sequence). The chain employs TRBV19 and TRBJ1-5; no clear D. The source is a female donor with multiple sclerosis, enrolled in a pregnancy study. The sample was peripheral blood, taken after pregnancy. The CDR3 sequence: CASSIQRNQPQHF. The CDR3 DNA sequence: TGTGCCAGTAGTATACAGCGTAATCAGCCCCAGCATTTT.